The subject of this entry is one T cell receptor beta chain. The sample comes from a study of blood T cell repertoires in COVID-19. For the study at large: COVID-19 samples, acute and convalescent, were from the United States, Italy and Spain. The analysed material was cDNA or gDNA that came from T cells, B-cell-depleted T cells, or PBMCs.

J lost 4 bases, V lost 6 bases, and 6 bases had no gene match. The V gene's germline CDR1 is SGDLS and CDR2 YYNGEE. The CDR3 is 15 residues long. Enrollment of patients from Seattle took place during active infection, with longitudinal follow-up. Libraries were prepared by immunoSEQ multiplex PCR; TCRdb keeps only in-frame clonotypes and omits some of them. Among 310,000 or so clones listed, about nine tenths were seen once. The sequenced sample consisted of peripheral blood. The V call is TRBV9, the J call TRBJ2-5, with 13 bases identical to TRBD2. This receptor was taken from a woman aged 30 to 39 with COVID-19, enrolled during active disease. The CDR3 nucleotides read TGTGCCAGCACCCCCGGACTAGCGGGAGTAGAGACCCAGTACTTC. This codes for CASTPGLAGVETQYF.